This TCR beta chain is from a study of T cells and copy number aberrations in small-cell lung cancer. The study's findings and limits: Due to few samples, these findings require validation.

Measured with immunoSEQ multiplex PCR; TCRdb has only the in-frame clones, and not every one. Of about 1,600 clones detected, around four fifths appear once; the ten largest clones hold roughly 6%. This clone was seen just once. The antigen remains undetermined. The CDR3 has 14 residues. CDR1 MNHEY and CDR2 SMNVEV come from the germline V gene (reference sequence). Trimming stripped 6 bases from V and 2 bases from J, with 11 bases between. The sequenced material came from normal tissue next to the tumor. This TCR came from a man between 60 and 75 years old with small cell lung cancer. The chain employs TRBV27 and TRBJ1-3; D uncertain. The CDR3 DNA is TGTGCCAGCAGCCCCCGCGGGGCTGGAAACACCATATATTTT. It codes for CASSPRGAGNTIYF.